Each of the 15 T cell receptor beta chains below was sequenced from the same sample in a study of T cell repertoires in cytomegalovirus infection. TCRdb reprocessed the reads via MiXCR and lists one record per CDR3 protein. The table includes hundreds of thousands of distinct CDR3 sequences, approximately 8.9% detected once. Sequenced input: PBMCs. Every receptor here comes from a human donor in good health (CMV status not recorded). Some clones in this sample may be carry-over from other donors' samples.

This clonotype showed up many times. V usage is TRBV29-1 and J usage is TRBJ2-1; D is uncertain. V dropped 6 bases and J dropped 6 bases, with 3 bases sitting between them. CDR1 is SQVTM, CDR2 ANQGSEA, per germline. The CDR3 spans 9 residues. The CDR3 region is CSVPNEQFF. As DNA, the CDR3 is TGCAGCGTCCCCAATGAGCAGTTCTTC.

The CDR3 loop is CASSERGTVTEAFF. The CDR3 DNA reads as TGTGCCAGCAGTGAGAGGGGGACAGTCACTGAAGCTTTCTTT. This chain uses TRBV2 with TRBJ1-1; 7 bases are a match to TRBD1. The CDR3 extends over 14 amino acids. The germline V gene has CDR1 SNHLY and CDR2 FYNNEI. Germline trimming cut 3 bases from V and 4 bases from J; bases unmatched to any gene: 5.

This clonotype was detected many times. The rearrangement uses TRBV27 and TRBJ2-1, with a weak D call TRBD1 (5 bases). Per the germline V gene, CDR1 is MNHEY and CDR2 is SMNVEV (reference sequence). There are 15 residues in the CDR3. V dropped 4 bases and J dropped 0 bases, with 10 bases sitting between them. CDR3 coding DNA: TGTGCCAGCAGTTCTTCTGGACACTCCTACAATGAGCAGTTCTTC. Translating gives CASSSSGHSYNEQFF.

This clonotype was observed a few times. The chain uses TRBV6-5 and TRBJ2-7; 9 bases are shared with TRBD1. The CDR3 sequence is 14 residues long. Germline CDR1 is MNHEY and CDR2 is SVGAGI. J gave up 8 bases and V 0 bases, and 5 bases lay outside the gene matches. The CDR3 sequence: CASSYSPGQGQQYF. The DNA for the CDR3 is TGTGCCAGCAGTTACTCGCCAGGACAGGGGCAGCAGTACTTC.

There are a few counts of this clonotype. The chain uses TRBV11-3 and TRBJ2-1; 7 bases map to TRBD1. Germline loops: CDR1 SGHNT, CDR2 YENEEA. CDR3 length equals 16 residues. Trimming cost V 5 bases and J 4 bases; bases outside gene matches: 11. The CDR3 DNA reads TGTGCCAGCAGCCCTACGGGGACAGTGTCTTACAATGAGCAGTTCTTC. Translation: CASSPTGTVSYNEQFF.

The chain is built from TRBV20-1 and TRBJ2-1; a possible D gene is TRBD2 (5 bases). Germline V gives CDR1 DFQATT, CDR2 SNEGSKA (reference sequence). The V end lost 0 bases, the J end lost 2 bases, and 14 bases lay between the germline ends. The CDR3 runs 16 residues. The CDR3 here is CSARDRKRDPYNEQFF. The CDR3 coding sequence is TGCAGTGCTAGAGATCGTAAGAGGGATCCCTACAATGAGCAGTTCTTC.

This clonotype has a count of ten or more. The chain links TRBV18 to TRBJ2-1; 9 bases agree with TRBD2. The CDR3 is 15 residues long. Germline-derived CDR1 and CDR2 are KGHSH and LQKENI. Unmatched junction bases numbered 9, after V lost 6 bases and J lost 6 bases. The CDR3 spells CASSPPAGGPNEQFF. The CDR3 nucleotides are TGTGCCAGCTCCCCTCCAGCGGGGGGCCCCAATGAGCAGTTCTTC.

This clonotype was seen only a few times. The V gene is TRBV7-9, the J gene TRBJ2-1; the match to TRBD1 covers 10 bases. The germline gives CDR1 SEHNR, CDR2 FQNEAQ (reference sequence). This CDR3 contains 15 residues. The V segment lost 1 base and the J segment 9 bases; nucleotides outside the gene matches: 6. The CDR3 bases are TGTGCCAGCAGCTTAGGCGACAGGGGGCACGGTGAGCAGTTCTTC. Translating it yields CASSLGDRGHGEQFF.

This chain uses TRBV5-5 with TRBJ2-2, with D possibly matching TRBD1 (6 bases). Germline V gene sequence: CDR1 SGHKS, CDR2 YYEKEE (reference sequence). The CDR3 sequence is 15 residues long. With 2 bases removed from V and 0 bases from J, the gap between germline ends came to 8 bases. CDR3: CASSFWTANTGELFF. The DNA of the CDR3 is TGTGCCAGCAGCTTTTGGACAGCGAACACCGGGGAGCTGTTTTTT.

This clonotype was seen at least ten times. In nucleotides, the CDR3 is TGTGCCAGCAGCCCGAACAGCTACGAGCAGTACGTC. Translation gives CASSPNSYEQYV. The V gene is TRBV7-8, the J gene TRBJ2-7; D not resolved. The length of the CDR3 is 12 residues. The V end lost 5 bases, the J end lost 3 bases, and 8 bases lay between the germline ends. Germline CDR1 and CDR2: SGHVS and FQNEAQ.

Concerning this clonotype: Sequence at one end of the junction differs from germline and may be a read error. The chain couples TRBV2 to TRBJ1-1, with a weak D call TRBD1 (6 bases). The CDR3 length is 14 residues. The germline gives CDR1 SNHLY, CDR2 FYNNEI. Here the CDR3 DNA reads TGTGCCAGCCGTGACAGGTCCATGAACACTGAAGCTTTCTTT. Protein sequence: CASRDRSMNTEAFF.

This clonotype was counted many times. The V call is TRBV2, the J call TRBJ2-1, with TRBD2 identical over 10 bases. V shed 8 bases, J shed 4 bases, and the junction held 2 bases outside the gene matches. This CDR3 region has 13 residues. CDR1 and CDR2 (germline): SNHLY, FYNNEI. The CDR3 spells CASGLADYNEQFF. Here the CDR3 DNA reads TGTGCCAGCGGACTAGCGGATTACAATGAGCAGTTCTTC.

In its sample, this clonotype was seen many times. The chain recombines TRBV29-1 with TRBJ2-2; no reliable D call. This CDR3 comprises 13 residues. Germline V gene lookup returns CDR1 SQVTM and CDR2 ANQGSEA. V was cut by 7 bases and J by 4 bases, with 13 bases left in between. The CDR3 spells CSGNKFSTGELFF. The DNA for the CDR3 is TGCAGCGGCAATAAATTCAGCACCGGGGAGCTGTTTTTT.

DNA for the CDR3: TGCGCCAGCAGCCCTAGCGGGGACCTACTCAATGAGCAGTTCTTC. Its protein is CASSPSGDLLNEQFF. The chain has TRBV5-1 and TRBJ2-1, with 9 bases that match TRBD2. With V trimmed by 4 bases and J by 6 bases, 8 bases remained unmatched. CDR1 and CDR2 from the germline V gene are SGHRS and YFSETQ. There are 15 residues in the CDR3. Looking up the rest from reference TRBV5-1 and TRBJ2-1 gives the full variable domain: KAGVTQTPRYLIKTRGQQVTLSCSPISGHRSVSWYQQTPGQGLQFLFEYFSETQRNKGNFPGRFSGRQFSNSRSEMNVSTLELGDSALYLCASSPSGDLLNEQFFGPGTRLTVL.

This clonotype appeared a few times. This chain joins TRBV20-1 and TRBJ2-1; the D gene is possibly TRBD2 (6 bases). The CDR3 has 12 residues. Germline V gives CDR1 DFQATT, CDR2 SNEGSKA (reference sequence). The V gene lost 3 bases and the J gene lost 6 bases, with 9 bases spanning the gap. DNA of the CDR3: TGCAGTGCTAGGCCCGGGGGCAATGAGCAGTTCTTC. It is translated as CSARPGGNEQFF.